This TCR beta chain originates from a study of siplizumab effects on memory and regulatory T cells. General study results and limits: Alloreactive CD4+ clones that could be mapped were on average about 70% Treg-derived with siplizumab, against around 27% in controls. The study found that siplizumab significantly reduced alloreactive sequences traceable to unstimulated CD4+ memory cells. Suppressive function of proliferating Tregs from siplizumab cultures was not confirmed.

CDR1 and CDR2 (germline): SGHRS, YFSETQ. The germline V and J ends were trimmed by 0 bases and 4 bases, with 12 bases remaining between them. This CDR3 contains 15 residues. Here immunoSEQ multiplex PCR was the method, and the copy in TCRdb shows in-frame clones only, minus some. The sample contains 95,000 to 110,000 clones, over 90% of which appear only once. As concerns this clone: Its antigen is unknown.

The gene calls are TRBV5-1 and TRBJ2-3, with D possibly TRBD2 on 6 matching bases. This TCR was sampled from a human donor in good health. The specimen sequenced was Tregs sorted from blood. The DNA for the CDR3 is TGCGCCAGCAGCTTGGGACTAGTCGTCCCAGATACGCAGTATTTT. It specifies CASSLGLVVPDTQYF.